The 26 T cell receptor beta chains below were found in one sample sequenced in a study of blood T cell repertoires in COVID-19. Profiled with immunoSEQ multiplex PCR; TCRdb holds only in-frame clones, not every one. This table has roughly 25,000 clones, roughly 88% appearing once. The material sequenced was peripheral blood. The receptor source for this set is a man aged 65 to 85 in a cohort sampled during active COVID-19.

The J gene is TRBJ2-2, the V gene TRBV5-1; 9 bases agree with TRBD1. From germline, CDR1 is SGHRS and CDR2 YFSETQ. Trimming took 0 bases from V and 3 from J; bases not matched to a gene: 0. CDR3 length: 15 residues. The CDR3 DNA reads TGCGCCAGCAGCTTGGGACAGGGGGACACCGGGGAGCTGTTTTTT. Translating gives CASSLGQGDTGELFF.

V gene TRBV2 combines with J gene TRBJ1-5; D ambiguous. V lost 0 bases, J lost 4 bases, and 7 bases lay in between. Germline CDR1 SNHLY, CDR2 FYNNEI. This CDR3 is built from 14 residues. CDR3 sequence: CASSEAVRNQPQHF. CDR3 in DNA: TGTGCCAGCAGTGAAGCTGTCAGAAATCAGCCCCAGCATTTT. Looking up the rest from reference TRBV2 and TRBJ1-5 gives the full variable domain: EPEVTQTPSHQVTQMGQEVILRCVPISNHLYFYWYRQILGQKVEFLVSFYNNEISEKSEIFDDQFSVERPDGSNFTLKIRSTKLEDSAMYFCASSEAVRNQPQHFGDGTRLSIL.

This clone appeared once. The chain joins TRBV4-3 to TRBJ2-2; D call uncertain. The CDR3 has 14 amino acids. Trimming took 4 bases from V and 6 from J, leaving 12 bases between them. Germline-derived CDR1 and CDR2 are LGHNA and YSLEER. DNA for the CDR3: TGCGCCAGCAGCCGCGGCGAGGTGTCCGGGGAGCTGTTTTTT. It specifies CASSRGEVSGELFF.

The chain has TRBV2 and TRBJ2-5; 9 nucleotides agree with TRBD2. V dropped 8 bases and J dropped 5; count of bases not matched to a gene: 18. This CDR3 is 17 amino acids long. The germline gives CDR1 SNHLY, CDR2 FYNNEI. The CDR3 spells CASEASGVLTTGETQYF. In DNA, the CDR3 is TGTGCCAGCGAGGCTAGCGGGGTTCTTACTACGGGGGAGACCCAGTACTTC.

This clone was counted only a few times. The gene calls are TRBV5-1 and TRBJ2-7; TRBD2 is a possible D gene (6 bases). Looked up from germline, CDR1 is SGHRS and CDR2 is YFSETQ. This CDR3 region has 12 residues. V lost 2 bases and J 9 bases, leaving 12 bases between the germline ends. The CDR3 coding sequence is TGCGCCAGCAGCTTTTTTAGCGGATCGCAGTACTTC. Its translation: CASSFFSGSQYF.

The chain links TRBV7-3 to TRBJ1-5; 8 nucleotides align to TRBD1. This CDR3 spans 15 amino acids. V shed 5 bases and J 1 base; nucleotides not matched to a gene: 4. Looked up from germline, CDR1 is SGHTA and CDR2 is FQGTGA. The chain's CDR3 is CASSRRQGSNQPQHF. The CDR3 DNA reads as TGTGCCAGCAGCCGGAGACAGGGGAGCAATCAGCCCCAGCATTTT.

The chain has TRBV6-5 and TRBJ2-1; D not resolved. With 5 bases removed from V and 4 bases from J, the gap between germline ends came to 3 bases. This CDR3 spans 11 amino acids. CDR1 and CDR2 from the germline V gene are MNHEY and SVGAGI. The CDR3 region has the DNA TGTGCCAGCAGTACTTACAATGAGCAGTTCTTC. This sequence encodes CASSTYNEQFF.

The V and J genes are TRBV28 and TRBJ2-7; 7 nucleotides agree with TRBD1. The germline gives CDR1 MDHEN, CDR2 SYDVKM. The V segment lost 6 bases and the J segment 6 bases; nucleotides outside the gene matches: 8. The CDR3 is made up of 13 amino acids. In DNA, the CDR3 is TGTGCCAGCAGCCCTGCAGGGGGTAGCGAGCAGTACTTC. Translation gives CASSPAGGSEQYF.

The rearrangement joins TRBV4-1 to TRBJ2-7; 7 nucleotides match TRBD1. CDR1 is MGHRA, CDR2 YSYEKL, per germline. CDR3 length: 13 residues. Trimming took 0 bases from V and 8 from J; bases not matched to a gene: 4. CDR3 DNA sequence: TGCGCCAGCAGCCAAGAACAGGGGTTTAAGCAGTACTTC. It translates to CASSQEQGFKQYF.

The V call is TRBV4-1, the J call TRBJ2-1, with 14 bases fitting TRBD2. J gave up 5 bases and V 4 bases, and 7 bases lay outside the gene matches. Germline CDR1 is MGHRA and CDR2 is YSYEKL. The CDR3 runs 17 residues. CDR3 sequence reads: CASSRYPTSGRDNEQFF. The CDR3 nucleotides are TGCGCCAGCAGCCGATACCCGACTAGCGGGAGGGACAATGAGCAGTTCTTC.

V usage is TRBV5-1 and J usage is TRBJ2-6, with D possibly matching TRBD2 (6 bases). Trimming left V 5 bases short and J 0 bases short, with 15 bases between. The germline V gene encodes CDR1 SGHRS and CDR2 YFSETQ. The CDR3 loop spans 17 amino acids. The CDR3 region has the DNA TGCGCCAGCAGGGCCCGTGAGGGACTCTCTGGGGCCAACGTCCTGACTTTC. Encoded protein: CASRAREGLSGANVLTF.

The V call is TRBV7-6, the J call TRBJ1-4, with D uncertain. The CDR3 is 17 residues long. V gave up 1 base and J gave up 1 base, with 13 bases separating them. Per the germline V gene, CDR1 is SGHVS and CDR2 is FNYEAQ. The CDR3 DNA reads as TGTGCCAGCAGCTTAGGGGCGGGGAAGCGAACTAATGAAAAACTGTTTTTT. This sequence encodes CASSLGAGKRTNEKLFF.

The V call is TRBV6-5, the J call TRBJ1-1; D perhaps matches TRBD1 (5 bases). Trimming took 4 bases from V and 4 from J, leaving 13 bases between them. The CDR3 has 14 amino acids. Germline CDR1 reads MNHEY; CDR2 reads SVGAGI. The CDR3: CASSSRVYGTEAFF. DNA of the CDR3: TGTGCCAGCAGTTCCAGGGTTTACGGCACTGAAGCTTTCTTT.

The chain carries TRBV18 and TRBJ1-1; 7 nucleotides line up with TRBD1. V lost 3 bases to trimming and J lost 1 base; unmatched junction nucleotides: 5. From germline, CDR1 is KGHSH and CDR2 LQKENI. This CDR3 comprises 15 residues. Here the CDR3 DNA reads TGTGCCAGCTCACCTAGACAGGGTGGGAACACTGAAGCTTTCTTT. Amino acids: CASSPRQGGNTEAFF.

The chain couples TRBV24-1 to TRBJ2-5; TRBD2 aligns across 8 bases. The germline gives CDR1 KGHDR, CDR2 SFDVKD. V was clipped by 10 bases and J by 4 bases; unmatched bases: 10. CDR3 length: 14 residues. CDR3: CATALPGGGETQYF. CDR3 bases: TGTGCCACAGCCCTTCCGGGAGGGGGAGAGACCCAGTACTTC.

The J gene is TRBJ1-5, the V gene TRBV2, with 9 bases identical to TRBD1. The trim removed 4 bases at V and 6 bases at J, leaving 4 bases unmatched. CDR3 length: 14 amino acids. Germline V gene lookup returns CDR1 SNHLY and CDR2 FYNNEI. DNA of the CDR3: TGTGCCAGCAGTGTACAGGGGGCGGTTCAGCCCCAGCATTTT. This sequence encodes CASSVQGAVQPQHF.

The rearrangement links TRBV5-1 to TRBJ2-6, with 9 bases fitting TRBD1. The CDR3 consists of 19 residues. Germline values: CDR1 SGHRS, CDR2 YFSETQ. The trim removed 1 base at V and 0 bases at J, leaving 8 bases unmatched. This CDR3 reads CASSLLRQGVDSGANVLTF. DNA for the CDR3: TGCGCCAGCAGCTTGTTGAGACAGGGGGTAGACTCTGGGGCCAACGTCCTGACTTTC.

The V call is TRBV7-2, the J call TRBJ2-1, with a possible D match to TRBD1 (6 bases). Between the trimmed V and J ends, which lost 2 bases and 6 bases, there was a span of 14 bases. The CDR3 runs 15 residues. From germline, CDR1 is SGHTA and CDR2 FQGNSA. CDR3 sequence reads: CASSLQNNRANEQFF. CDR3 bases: TGTGCCAGCAGCTTACAGAACAACAGGGCCAATGAGCAGTTCTTC.

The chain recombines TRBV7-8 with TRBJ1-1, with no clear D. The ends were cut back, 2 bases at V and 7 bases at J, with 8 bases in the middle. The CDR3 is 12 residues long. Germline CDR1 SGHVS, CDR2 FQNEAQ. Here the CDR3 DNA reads TGTGCCAGCAGCTTAATCCAGGTTGAAGCTTTCTTT. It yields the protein CASSLIQVEAFF.

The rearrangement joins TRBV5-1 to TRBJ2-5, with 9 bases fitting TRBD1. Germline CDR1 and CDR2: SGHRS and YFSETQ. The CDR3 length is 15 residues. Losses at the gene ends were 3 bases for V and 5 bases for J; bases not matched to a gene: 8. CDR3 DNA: TGCGCCAGCAGCTACGGGACAGGGTTGGAGGAGACCCAGTACTTC. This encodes CASSYGTGLEETQYF.

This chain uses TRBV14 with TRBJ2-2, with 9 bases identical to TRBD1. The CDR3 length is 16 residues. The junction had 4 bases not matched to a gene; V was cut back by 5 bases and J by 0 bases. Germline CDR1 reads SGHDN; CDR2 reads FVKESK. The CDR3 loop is CASSNRDRANTGELFF. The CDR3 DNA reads TGTGCCAGCAGCAACAGGGACAGGGCGAACACCGGGGAGCTGTTTTTT.

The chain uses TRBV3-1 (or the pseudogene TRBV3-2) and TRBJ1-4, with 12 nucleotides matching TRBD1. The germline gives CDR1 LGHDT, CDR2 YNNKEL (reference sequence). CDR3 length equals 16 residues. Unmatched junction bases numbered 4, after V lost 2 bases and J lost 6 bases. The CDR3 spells CASSQSGTGGDEKLFF. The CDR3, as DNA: TGTGCCAGCAGCCAATCTGGGACAGGGGGCGATGAAAAACTGTTTTTT.

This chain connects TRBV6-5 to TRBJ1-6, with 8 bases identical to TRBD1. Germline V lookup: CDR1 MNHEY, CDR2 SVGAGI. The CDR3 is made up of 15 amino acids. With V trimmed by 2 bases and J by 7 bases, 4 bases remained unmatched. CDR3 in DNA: TGTGCCAGCAGTTACGACAGGGGCGGCAATTCACCCCTCCACTTT. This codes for CASSYDRGGNSPLHF.

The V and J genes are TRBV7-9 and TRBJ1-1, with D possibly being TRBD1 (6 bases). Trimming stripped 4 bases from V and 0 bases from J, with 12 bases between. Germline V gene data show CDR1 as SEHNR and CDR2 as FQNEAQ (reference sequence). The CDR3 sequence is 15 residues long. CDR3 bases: TGTGCCAGCAGCTCCCAAGGGGGGGTGAACACTGAAGCTTTCTTT. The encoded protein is CASSSQGGVNTEAFF.

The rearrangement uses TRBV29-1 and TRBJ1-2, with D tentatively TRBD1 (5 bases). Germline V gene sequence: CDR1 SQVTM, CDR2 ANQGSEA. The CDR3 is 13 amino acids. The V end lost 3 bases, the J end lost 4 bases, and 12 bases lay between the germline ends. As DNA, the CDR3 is TGCAGCGTTGATTATACGGGGGTCTATGGCTACACCTTC. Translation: CSVDYTGVYGYTF.

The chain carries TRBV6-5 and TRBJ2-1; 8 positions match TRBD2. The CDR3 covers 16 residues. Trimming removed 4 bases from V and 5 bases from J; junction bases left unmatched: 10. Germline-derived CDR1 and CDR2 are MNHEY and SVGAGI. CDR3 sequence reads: CASSFSSGGVNNEQFF. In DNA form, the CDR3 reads TGTGCCAGCAGTTTCTCTTCGGGAGGGGTTAACAATGAGCAGTTCTTC.